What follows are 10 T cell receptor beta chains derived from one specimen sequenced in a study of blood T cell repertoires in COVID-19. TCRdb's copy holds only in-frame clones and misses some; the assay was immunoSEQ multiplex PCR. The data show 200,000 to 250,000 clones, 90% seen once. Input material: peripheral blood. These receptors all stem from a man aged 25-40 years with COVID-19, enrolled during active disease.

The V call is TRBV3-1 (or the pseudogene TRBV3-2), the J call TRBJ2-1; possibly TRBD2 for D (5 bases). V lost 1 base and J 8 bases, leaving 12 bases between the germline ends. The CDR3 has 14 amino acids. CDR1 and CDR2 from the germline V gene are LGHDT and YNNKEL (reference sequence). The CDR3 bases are TGTGCCAGCAGCCAAGTGAGCGGCGGCGATGAGCAGTTCTTC. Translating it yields CASSQVSGGDEQFF.

The CDR3 DNA reads as TGTGCCAGCAGCCCCCCGAATAGTAATTCACCCCTCCACTTT. Its translation: CASSPPNSNSPLHF. V is TRBV5-4 and J is TRBJ1-6, with no clear D. Germline loops: CDR1 SGHNT, CDR2 YYREEE (reference sequence). This CDR3 region has 14 residues. V lost 4 bases, J lost 6 bases, and 11 bases lay in between.

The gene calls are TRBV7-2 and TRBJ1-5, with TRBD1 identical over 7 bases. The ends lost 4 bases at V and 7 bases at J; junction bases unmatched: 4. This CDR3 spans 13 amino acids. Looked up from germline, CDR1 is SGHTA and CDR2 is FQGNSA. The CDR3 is CASSSDRLQPQHF. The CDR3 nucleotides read TGTGCCAGCAGCTCGGACAGGCTCCAGCCCCAGCATTTT.

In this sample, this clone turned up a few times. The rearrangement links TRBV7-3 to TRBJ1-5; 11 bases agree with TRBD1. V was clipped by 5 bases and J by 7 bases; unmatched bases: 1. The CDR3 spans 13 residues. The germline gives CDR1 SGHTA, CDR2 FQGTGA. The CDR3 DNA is TGTGCCAGCAGCCGGGACAGGGGGCAGCCCCAGCATTTT. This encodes CASSRDRGQPQHF.

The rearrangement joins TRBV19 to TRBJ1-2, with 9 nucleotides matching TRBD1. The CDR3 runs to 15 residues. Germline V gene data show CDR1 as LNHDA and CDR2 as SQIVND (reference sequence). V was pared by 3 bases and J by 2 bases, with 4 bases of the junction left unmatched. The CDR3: CASSILGTGNYGYTF. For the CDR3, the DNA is TGTGCCAGTAGTATTCTTGGGACAGGGAACTATGGCTACACCTTC.

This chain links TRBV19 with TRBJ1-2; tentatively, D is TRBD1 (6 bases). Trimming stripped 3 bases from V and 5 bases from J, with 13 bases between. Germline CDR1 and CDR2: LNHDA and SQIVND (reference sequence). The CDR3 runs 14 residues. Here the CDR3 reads CASSISTTGYGYTF. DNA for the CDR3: TGTGCCAGTAGTATTAGCACGACAGGATATGGCTACACCTTC.

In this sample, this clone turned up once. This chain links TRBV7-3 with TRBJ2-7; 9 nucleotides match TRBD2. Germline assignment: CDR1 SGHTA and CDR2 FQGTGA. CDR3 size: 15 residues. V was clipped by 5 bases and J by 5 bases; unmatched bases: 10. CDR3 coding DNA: TGTGCCAGCAGCCGCAACGCGGGAGGGTTTCACGAGCAGTACTTC. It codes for CASSRNAGGFHEQYF.

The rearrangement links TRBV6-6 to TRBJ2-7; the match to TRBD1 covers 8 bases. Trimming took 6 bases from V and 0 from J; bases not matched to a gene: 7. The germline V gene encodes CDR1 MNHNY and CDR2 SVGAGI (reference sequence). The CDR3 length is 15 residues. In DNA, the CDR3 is TGTGCCAGCAGGGCAGGGGGCTCTAGCTCCTACGAGCAGTACTTC. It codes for CASRAGGSSSYEQYF.

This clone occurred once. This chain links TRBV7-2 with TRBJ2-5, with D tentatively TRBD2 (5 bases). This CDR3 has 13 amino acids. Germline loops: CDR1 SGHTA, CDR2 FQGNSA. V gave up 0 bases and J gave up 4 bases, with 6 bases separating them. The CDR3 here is CASSLAGRETQYF. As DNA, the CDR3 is TGTGCCAGCAGCTTAGCTGGGAGAGAGACCCAGTACTTC. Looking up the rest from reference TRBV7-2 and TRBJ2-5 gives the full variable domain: GAGVSQSPSNKVTEKGKDVELRCDPISGHTALYWYRQSLGQGLEFLIYFQGNSAPDKSGLPSDRFSAERTGGSVSTLTIQRTQQEDSAVYLCASSLAGRETQYFGPGTRLLVL.

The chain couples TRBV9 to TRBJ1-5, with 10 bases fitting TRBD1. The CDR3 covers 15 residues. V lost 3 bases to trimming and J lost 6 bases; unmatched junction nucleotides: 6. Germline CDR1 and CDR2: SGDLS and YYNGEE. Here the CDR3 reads CASSGSGQGPQPQHF. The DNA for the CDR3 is TGTGCCAGCAGCGGGTCGGGACAGGGGCCTCAGCCCCAGCATTTT. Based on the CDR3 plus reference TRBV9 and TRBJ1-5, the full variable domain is DSGVTQTPKHLITATGQRVTLRCSPRSGDLSVYWYQQSLDQGLQFLIQYYNGEERAKGNILERFSAQQFPDLHSELNLSSLELGDSALYFCASSGSGQGPQPQHFGDGTRLSIL.